This T cell receptor (beta chain) was sequenced for a study of cytomegalovirus exposure and HLA in healthy donors. Participants comprised healthy donors of bone marrow. The germline V gene has CDR1 MRHNA and CDR2 SNTAGT. V shed 4 bases, J shed 4 bases, and the junction held 1 base outside the gene matches. The CDR3 consists of 14 residues. This clone was found once. Its specificity is not known. Overall study results and limits: Per a prior analysis, the majority of TCR beta V segments were productive roughly 90% or roughly 30% of the time. The authors enumerated around 150 TCR beta chains as linked to cytomegalovirus.

60 Vbeta and 13 Jbeta primers were used in PCR. The data were produced by immunoSEQ multiplex PCR, yet TCRdb's version contains in-frame clones alone and is incomplete. This sample has over 100,000 clones, with 70% to 80% found just once. The specimen sequenced was PBMCs. The chain is built from TRBV6-4 and TRBJ2-3; 11 positions agree with TRBD1. This TCR was recovered from a female donor in good health and CMV-seronegative. The CDR3 bases are TGTGCCAGCAGTGGGACAGGGGGCGCAGATACGCAGTATTTT. It codes for CASSGTGGADTQYF.